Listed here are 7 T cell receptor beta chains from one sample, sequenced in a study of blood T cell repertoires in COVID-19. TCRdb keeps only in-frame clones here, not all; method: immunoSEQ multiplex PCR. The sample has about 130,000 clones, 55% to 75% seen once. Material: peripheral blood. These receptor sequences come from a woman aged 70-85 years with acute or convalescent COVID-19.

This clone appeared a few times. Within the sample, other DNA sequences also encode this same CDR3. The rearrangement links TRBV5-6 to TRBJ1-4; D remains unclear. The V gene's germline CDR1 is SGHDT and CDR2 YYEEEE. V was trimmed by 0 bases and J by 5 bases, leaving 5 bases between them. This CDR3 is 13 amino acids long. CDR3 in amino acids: CASSLGQNEKLFF. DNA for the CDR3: TGTGCCAGCAGCTTGGGGCAGAATGAAAAACTGTTTTTT.

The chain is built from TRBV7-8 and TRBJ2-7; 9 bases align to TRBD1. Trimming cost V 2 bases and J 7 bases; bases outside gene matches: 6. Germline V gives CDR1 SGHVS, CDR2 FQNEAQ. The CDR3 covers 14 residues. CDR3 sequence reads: CASSLPGQGREQYF. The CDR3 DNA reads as TGTGCCAGCAGCTTACCGGGACAGGGTCGGGAGCAGTACTTC.

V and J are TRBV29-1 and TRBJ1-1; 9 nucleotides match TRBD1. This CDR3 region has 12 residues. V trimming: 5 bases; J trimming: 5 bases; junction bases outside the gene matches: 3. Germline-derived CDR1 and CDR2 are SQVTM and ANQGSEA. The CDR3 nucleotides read TGCAGCGTTTACAGGGGGCTGACTGAAGCTTTCTTT. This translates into CSVYRGLTEAFF.

CDR3 sequence reads: CASSYSRIQGTGELFF. CDR3 DNA sequence: TGTGCCAGCAGTTACTCCAGGATACAGGGCACCGGGGAGCTGTTTTTT. The chain recombines TRBV6-2 or TRBV6-3 with TRBJ2-2; D perhaps matches TRBD1 (6 bases). Trimming removed 0 bases at V and 4 bases at J, with 12 bases between. The CDR3 totals 16 residues. The germline V gene encodes CDR1 MNHEY and CDR2 SVGEGT.

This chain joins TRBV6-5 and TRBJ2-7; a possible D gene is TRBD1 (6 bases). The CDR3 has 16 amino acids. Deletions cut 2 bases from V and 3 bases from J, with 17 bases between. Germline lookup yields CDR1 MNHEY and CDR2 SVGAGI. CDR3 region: CASSYNRDTRIYEQYF. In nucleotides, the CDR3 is TGTGCCAGCAGTTACAATAGGGACACTCGGATCTACGAGCAGTACTTC.

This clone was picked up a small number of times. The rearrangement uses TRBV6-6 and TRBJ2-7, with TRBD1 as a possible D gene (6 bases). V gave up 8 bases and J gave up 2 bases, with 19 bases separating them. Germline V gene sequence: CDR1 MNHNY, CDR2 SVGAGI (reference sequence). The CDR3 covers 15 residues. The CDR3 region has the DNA TGTGCCAGCCAGGGGACCACAGGTCGCCCCTACGAGCAGTACTTC. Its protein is CASQGTTGRPYEQYF.

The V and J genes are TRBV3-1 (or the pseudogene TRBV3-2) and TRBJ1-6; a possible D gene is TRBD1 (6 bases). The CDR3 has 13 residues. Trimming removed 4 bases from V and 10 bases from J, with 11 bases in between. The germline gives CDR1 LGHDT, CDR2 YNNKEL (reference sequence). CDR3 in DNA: TGTGCCAGCAGCCGGGACATGAAATCACCCCTCCACTTT. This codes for CASSRDMKSPLHF.